This TCR beta chain is drawn from a study of technical replicates of blood from four donors. Some clones are missing from TCRdb's copy, which holds only in-frame ones; the method was immunoSEQ multiplex PCR. The data show some 48,000 clones, with around 90% seen just once and under 4% held by the top ten. CDR1 and CDR2 (germline): SGHVS, FNYEAQ. Trimming took 5 bases from V and 5 from J; bases not matched to a gene: 10. The CDR3 runs to 16 residues. The TCR sequence derives from a human donor in good health. Some clones in this sample may be carry-over from other donors' samples. Input material: PBMCs. The chain couples TRBV7-6 to TRBJ2-1, with 9 bases fitting TRBD1. This CDR3 is CASSPRVGQGNNEQFF. The CDR3 DNA follows: TGTGCCAGCAGCCCAAGAGTGGGACAGGGCAACAATGAGCAGTTCTTC.